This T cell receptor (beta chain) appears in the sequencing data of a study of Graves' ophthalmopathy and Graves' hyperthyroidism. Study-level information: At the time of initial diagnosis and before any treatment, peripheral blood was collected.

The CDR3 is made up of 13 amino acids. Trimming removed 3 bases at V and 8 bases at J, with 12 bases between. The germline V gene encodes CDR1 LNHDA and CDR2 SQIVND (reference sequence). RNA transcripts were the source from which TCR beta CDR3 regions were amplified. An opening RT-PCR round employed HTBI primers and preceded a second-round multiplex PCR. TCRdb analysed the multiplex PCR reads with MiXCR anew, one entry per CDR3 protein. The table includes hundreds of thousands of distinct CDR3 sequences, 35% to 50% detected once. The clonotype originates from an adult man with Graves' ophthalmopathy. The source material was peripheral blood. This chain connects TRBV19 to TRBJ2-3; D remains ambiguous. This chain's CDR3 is CASSMGSPGTQYF. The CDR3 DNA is TGTGCCAGTAGTATGGGCTCGCCGGGTACGCAGTATTTT.